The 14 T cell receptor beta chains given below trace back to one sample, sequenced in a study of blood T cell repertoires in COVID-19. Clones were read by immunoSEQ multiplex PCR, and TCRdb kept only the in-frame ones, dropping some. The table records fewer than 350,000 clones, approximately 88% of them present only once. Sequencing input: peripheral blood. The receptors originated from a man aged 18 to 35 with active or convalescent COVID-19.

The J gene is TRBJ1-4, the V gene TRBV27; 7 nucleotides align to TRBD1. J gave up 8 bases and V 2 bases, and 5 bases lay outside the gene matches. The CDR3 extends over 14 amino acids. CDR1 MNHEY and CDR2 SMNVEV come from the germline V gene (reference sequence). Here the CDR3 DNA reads TGTGCCAGCAGTTTACACAGGGGCAGAGAAAAACTGTTTTTT. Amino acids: CASSLHRGREKLFF. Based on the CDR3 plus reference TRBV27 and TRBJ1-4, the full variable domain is EAQVTQNPRYLITVTGKKLTVTCSQNMNHEYMSWYRQDPGLGLRQIYYSMNVEVTDKGDVPEGYKVSRKEKRNFPLILESPSPNQTSLYFCASSLHRGREKLFFGSGTQLSVL.

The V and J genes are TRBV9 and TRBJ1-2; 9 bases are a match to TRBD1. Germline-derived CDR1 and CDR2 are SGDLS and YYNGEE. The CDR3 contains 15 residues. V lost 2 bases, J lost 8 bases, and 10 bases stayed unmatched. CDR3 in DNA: TGTGCCAGCAGCGTTCTTTCGGGACAGGGTGAGGGCTACACCTTC. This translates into CASSVLSGQGEGYTF.

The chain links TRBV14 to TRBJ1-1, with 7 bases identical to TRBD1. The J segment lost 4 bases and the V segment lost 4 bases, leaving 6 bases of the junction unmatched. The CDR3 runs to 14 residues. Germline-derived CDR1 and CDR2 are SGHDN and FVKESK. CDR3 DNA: TGTGCCAGCAGCCGTCACAGGGGTTCCACTGAAGCTTTCTTT. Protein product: CASSRHRGSTEAFF.

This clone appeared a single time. The CDR3 sequence is CASNGNTEAFF. As DNA, the CDR3 is TGTGCCAGCAACGGGAACACTGAAGCTTTCTTT. The chain couples TRBV12-3 or TRBV12-4 to TRBJ1-1; D not certain. The CDR3 runs 11 residues. V was cut by 7 bases and J by 1 base, with 4 bases left in between.

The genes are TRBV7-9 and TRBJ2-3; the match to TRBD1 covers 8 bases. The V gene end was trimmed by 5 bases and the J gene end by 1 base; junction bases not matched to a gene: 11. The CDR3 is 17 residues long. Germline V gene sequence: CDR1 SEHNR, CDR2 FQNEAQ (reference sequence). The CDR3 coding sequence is TGTGCCAGCAGCCCGACACCGCAGACAGGGGGCACAGATACGCAGTATTTT. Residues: CASSPTPQTGGTDTQYF.

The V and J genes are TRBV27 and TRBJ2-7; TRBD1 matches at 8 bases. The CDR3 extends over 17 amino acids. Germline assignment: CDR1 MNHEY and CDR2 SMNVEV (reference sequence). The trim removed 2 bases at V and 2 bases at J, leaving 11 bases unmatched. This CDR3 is CASSLGSAGTGTYEQYF. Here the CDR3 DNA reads TGTGCCAGCAGTTTAGGGAGCGCCGGGACAGGCACCTACGAGCAGTACTTC.

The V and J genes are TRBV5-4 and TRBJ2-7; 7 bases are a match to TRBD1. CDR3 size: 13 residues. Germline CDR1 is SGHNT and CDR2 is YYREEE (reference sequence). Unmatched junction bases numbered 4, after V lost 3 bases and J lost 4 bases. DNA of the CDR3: TGTGCCAGCAGCTCAACAGGGGATTACGAGCAGTACTTC. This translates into CASSSTGDYEQYF.

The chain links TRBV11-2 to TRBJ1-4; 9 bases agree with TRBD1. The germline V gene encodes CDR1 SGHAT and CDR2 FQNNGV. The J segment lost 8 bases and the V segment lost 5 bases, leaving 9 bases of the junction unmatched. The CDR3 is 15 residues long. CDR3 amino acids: CASSLDRGGQEKLFF. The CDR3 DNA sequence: TGTGCCAGCAGCCTGGACAGGGGAGGGCAGGAAAAACTGTTTTTT.

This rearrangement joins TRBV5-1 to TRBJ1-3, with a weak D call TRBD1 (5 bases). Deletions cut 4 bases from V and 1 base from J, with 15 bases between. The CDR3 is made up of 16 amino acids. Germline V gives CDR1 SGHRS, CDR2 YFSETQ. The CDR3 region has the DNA TGCGCCAGCAGCGTCCTCTTCTCAGGGTCTGGAAACACCATATATTTT. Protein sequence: CASSVLFSGSGNTIYF. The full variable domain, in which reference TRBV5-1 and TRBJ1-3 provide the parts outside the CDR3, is KAGVTQTPRYLIKTRGQQVTLSCSPISGHRSVSWYQQTPGQGLQFLFEYFSETQRNKGNFPGRFSGRQFSNSRSEMNVSTLELGDSALYLCASSVLFSGSGNTIYFGEGSWLTVV.

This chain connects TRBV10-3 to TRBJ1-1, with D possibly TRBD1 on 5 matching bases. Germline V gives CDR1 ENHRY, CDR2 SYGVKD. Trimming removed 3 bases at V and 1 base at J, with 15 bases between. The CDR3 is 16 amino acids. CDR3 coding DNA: TGTGCCATCAGTGACCCACCGACAGAAAAGAACACTGAAGCTTTCTTT. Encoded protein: CAISDPPTEKNTEAFF.

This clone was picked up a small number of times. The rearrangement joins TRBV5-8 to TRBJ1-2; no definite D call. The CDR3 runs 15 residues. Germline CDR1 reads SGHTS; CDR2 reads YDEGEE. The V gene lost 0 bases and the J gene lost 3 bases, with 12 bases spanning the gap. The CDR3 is CASSLVEGGHYGYTF. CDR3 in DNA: TGTGCCAGCAGCTTGGTGGAGGGTGGGCACTATGGCTACACCTTC. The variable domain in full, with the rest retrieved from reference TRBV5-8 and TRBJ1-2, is EAGVTQSPTHLIKTRGQQATLRCSPISGHTSVYWYQQALGLGLQFLLWYDEGEERNRGNFPPRFSGRQFPNYSSELNVNALELEDSALYLCASSLVEGGHYGYTFGSGTRLTVV.

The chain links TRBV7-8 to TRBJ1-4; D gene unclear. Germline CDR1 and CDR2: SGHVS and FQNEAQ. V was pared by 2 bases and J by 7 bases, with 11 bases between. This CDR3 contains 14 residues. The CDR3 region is CASSLLVRAEKLFF. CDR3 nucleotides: TGTGCCAGCAGCTTATTAGTGAGGGCTGAAAAACTGTTTTTT. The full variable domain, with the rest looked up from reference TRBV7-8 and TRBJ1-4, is GAGVSQSPRYKVAKRGQDVALRCDPISGHVSLFWYQQALGQGPEFLTYFQNEAQLDKSGLPSDRFFAERPEGSVSTLKIQRTQQEDSAVYLCASSLLVRAEKLFFGSGTQLSVL.

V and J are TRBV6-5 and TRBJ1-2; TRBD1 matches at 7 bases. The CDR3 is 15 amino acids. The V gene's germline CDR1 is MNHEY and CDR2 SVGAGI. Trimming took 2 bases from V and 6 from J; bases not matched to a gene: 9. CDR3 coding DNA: TGTGCCAGCAGTTACAGGGGGCAGATTCAGGATGGCTACACCTTC. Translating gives CASSYRGQIQDGYTF.

In DNA, the CDR3 is TGTGCCAGCAGCTTCGGGGAAAGGGGCTACACCTTC. Translated, it gives CASSFGERGYTF. The V and J genes are TRBV7-7 and TRBJ1-2, with D unclear. V was cut by 3 bases and J by 8 bases, with 10 bases left in between. The V gene's germline CDR1 is SSHAT and CDR2 FNYEAQ (reference sequence). CDR3 length: 12 residues.